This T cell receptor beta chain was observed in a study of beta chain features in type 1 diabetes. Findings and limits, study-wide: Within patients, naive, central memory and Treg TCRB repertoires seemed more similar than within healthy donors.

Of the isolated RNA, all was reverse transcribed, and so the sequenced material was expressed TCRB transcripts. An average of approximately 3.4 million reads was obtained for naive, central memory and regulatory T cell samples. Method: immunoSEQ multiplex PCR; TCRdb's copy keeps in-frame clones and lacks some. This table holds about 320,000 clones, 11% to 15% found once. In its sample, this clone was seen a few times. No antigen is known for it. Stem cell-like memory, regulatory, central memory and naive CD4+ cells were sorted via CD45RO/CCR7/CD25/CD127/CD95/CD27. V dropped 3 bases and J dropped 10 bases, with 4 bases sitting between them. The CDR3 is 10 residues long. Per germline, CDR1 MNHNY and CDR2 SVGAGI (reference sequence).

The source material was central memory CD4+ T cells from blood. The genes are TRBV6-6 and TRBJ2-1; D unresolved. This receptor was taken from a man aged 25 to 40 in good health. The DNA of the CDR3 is TGTGCCAGCAGTTATAGGGAGCAGTTCTTC. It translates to CASSYREQFF.